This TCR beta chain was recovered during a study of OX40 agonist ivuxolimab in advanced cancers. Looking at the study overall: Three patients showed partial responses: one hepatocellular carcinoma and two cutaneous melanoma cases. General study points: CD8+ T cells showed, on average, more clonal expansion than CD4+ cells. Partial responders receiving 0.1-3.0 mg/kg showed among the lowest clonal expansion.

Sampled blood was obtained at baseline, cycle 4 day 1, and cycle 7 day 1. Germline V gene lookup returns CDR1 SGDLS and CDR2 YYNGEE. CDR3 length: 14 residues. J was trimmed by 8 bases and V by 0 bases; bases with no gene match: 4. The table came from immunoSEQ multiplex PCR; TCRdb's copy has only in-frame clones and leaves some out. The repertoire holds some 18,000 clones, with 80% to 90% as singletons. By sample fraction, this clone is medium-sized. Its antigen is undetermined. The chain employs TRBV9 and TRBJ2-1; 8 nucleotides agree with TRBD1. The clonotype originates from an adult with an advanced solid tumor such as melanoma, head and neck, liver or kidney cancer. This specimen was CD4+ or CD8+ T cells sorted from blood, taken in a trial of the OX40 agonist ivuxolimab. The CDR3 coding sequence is TGTGCCAGCAGCGTAGCCTACAGGGGGGATGAGCAGTTCTTC. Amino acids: CASSVAYRGDEQFF.